This passage covers 16 T cell receptor beta chains from one sample sequenced in a study of blood T cell repertoires in COVID-19. Sequencing used immunoSEQ multiplex PCR; TCRdb keeps in-frame clones, though not all of them. Of fewer than 400,000 clones in the sample, around 87% were seen once. The specimen sequenced was PBMCs or T cells enriched from blood (not recorded which). All receptors come from a woman between 50 and 59 years old who had recovered from COVID-19.

In its sample, this clone was seen a few times. The V gene is TRBV30, the J gene TRBJ2-7; TRBD2 is a possible D gene (5 bases). This CDR3 has 12 amino acids. CDR1 and CDR2 (germline): GTSNPN, SVGIG (reference sequence). V gave up 2 bases and J gave up 6 bases, with 11 bases separating them. Here the CDR3 reads CAWSYIGGEQYF. In nucleotides, the CDR3 is TGTGCCTGGAGTTATATAGGAGGCGAGCAGTACTTC.

The chain combines TRBV4-1 with TRBJ1-3; the D gene is possibly TRBD1 (6 bases). The germline gives CDR1 MGHRA, CDR2 YSYEKL. Trimming stripped 2 bases from V and 0 bases from J, with 14 bases between. This CDR3 region has 17 residues. The CDR3 nucleotides are TGCGCCAGCAGCCAACCACGACAGGCCGACTCTGGAAACACCATATATTTT. Protein product: CASSQPRQADSGNTIYF.

The chain has TRBV7-2 and TRBJ1-3; D possibly corresponds to TRBD1 (5 bases). The ends were cut back, 1 base at V and 3 bases at J, with 13 bases in the middle. The CDR3 has 16 amino acids. Per the germline V gene, CDR1 is SGHTA and CDR2 is FQGNSA. The CDR3 nucleotides are TGTGCCAGCAGCTTAGTGTTAGGGGTGTATGGAAACACCATATATTTT. Translated, it gives CASSLVLGVYGNTIYF.

This clone was observed at least ten times. The CDR3 region has the DNA TGCGCCAGCAGCTCCGATACAGGGCGAGGATCACCCCTCCACTTT. This sequence encodes CASSSDTGRGSPLHF. The chain employs TRBV5-1 and TRBJ1-6, with D possibly TRBD1 on 6 matching bases. V gave up 3 bases and J gave up 10 bases, with 17 bases separating them. This CDR3 spans 15 amino acids. Germline V gene sequence: CDR1 SGHRS, CDR2 YFSETQ.

This clone was recorded once. The J gene is TRBJ2-7, the V gene TRBV4-3; possible D gene TRBD2, 6 bases. The V end lost 1 base, the J end lost 3 bases, and 16 bases lay between the germline ends. This CDR3 region has 16 residues. The germline V gene has CDR1 LGHNA and CDR2 YSLEER. CDR3: CASSQGWRGRGYEQYF. The CDR3 region has the DNA TGCGCCAGCAGCCAAGGATGGCGGGGAAGGGGCTACGAGCAGTACTTC.

The rearrangement joins TRBV27 to TRBJ2-7; 7 bases line up with TRBD1. CDR3 length: 13 amino acids. V was clipped by 5 bases and J by 3 bases; unmatched bases: 4. From germline, CDR1 is MNHEY and CDR2 SMNVEV (reference sequence). Here the CDR3 DNA reads TGTGCCAGCAGTCTCAGGACAGGCTACGAGCAGTACTTC. It codes for CASSLRTGYEQYF.

The V gene is TRBV19, the J gene TRBJ1-1; D ambiguous. V dropped 6 bases and J dropped 0 bases, with 11 bases sitting between them. This CDR3 has 14 amino acids. Germline V gene data show CDR1 as LNHDA and CDR2 as SQIVND (reference sequence). The CDR3 DNA reads TGTGCCAGTAGGGATTCTACAGTGAACACTGAAGCTTTCTTT. This sequence encodes CASRDSTVNTEAFF.

The V call is TRBV6-2 or TRBV6-3, the J call TRBJ2-7; 7 nucleotides align to TRBD2. V trimming: 4 bases; J trimming: 9 bases; junction bases outside the gene matches: 3. Germline lookup yields CDR1 MNHEY and CDR2 SVGEGT. The CDR3 runs 11 residues. Written as DNA, the CDR3 is TGTGCCAGCAGTTGGGGGACTACGCAGTACTTC. Its translation is CASSWGTTQYF.

This chain links TRBV4-1 with TRBJ2-1; 12 bases are a match to TRBD2. CDR3 length equals 18 residues. With 3 bases clipped from V and 4 bases from J, the junction kept 10 bases outside the gene matches. Germline CDR1 is MGHRA and CDR2 is YSYEKL. This CDR3 is CASSHLTSGGPLYNEQFF. As DNA, the CDR3 is TGCGCCAGCAGCCACCTCACTAGCGGGGGGCCGTTATACAATGAGCAGTTCTTC.

The J gene is TRBJ2-3, the V gene TRBV9, with TRBD1 identical over 9 bases. The germline V gene has CDR1 SGDLS and CDR2 YYNGEE. The V and J ends lost 4 bases and 2 bases, in that order; junction bases with no gene match: 5. The CDR3 runs 15 residues. In nucleotides, the CDR3 is TGTGCCAGCAGCCGGACAGGGGTCTTCACAGATACGCAGTATTTT. Translated: CASSRTGVFTDTQYF.

The rearrangement joins TRBV11-2 to TRBJ2-6, with D perhaps TRBD1 (6 bases). Trimming took 3 bases from V and 4 from J, leaving 10 bases between them. The CDR3 spans 15 residues. Looked up from germline, CDR1 is SGHAT and CDR2 is FQNNGV. The CDR3 DNA is TGTGCCAGCAGCTTTTGGGGGCGCGGGGCCAACGTCCTGACTTTC. Residues: CASSFWGRGANVLTF. The complete variable domain, with remaining parts taken from reference TRBV11-2 and TRBJ2-6, reads EAGVAQSPRYKIIEKRQSVAFWCNPISGHATLYWYQQILGQGPKLLIQFQNNGVVDDSQLPKDRFSAERLKGVDSTLKIQPAKLEDSAVYLCASSFWGRGANVLTFGAGSRLTVL.

The chain links TRBV2 to TRBJ1-1; D may be TRBD1 (5 bases). The CDR3 consists of 13 residues. Trimming removed 6 bases from V and 1 base from J, with 9 bases in between. CDR1 and CDR2 from the germline V gene are SNHLY and FYNNEI. The CDR3 DNA is TGTGCCAGCAGGAGCACAGGGAACACTGAAGCTTTCTTT. The encoded protein is CASRSTGNTEAFF.

The V call is TRBV5-1, the J call TRBJ1-1; D perhaps matches TRBD1 (5 bases). From germline, CDR1 is SGHRS and CDR2 YFSETQ. With 3 bases removed from V and 4 bases from J, the gap between germline ends came to 10 bases. This CDR3 is 13 amino acids long. This CDR3 is CASSWGGITEAFF. The CDR3 bases are TGCGCCAGCAGCTGGGGCGGTATCACTGAAGCTTTCTTT. Full variable domain (missing parts from reference TRBV5-1 and TRBJ1-1): KAGVTQTPRYLIKTRGQQVTLSCSPISGHRSVSWYQQTPGQGLQFLFEYFSETQRNKGNFPGRFSGRQFSNSRSEMNVSTLELGDSALYLCASSWGGITEAFFGQGTRLTVV.

The J gene is TRBJ1-5, the V gene TRBV10-1; the D is unclear. V was cut by 1 base and J by 5 bases, with 12 bases left in between. Germline loops: CDR1 WNHNN, CDR2 SYGVQD (reference sequence). The CDR3 covers 15 residues. CDR3: CASSEFRGSDQPQHF. The CDR3 DNA reads TGCGCCAGCAGTGAGTTCCGGGGTTCCGATCAGCCCCAGCATTTT.

The chain joins TRBV24-1 to TRBJ2-1; 8 bases fit TRBD2. J was trimmed by 0 bases and V by 11 bases; bases with no gene match: 8. CDR3 length: 15 amino acids. Germline V gives CDR1 KGHDR, CDR2 SFDVKD. The CDR3 nucleotides read TGTGCCATCGGGGGGGGGCAGAGCTCCTACAATGAGCAGTTCTTC. The encoded protein is CAIGGGQSSYNEQFF.

The chain joins TRBV6-5 to TRBJ1-5; tentatively, D is TRBD1 (5 bases). Per germline, CDR1 MNHEY and CDR2 SVGAGI. Trimming stripped 6 bases from V and 0 bases from J, with 12 bases between. The CDR3 is 15 residues long. The CDR3 here is CASRLTVGSNQPQHF. The CDR3 nucleotides are TGTGCCAGCAGATTGACAGTTGGTAGCAATCAGCCCCAGCATTTT.